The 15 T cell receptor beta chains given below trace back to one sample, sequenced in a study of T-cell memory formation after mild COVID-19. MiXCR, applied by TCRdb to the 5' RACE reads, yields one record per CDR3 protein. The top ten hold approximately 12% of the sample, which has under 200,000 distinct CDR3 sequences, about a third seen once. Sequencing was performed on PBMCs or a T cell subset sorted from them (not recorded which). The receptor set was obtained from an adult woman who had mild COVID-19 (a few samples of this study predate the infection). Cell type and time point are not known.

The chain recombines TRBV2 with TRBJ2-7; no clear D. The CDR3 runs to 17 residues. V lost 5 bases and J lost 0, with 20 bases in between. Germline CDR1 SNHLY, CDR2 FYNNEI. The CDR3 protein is CASSPRLTHQPSYEQYF. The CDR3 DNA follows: TGTGCCAGCAGTCCCCGATTAACGCACCAACCCTCCTACGAGCAGTACTTC. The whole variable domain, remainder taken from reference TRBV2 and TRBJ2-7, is EPEVTQTPSHQVTQMGQEVILRCVPISNHLYFYWYRQILGQKVEFLVSFYNNEISEKSEIFDDQFSVERPDGSNFTLKIRSTKLEDSAMYFCASSPRLTHQPSYEQYFGPGTRLTVT.

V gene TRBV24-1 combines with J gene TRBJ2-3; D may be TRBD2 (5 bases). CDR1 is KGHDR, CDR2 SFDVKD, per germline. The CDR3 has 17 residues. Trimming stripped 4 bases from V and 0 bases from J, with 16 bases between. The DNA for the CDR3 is TGTGCCACCAGTGACTTCGGACTGTACGGAAGCACAGATACGCAGTATTTT. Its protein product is CATSDFGLYGSTDTQYF.

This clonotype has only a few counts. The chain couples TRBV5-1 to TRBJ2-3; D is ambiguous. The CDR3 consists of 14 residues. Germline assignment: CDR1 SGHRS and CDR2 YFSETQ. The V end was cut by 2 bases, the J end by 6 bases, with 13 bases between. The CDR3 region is CASSFGGLTDTQYF. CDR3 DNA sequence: TGCGCCAGCAGCTTTGGTGGTCTAACGGATACGCAGTATTTT.

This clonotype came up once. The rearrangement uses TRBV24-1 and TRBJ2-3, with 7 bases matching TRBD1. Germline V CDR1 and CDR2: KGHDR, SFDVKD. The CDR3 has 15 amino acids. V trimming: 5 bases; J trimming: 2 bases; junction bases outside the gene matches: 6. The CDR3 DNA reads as TGTGCCACCAGTGGACAGGGAAGGACCACAGATACGCAGTATTTT. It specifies CATSGQGRTTDTQYF.

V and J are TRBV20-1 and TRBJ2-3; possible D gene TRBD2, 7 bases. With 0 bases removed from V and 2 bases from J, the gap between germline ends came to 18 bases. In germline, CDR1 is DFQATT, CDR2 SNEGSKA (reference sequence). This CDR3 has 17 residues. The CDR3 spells CSARDGEGGPFTDTQYF. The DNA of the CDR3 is TGCAGTGCTAGAGATGGGGAGGGGGGGCCTTTCACAGATACGCAGTATTTT.

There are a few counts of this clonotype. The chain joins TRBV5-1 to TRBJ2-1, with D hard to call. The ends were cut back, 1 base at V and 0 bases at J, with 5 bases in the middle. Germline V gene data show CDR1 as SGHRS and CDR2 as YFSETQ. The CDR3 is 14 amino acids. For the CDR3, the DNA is TGCGCCAGCAGCTTGCCGGGCTCCTACAATGAGCAGTTCTTC. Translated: CASSLPGSYNEQFF.

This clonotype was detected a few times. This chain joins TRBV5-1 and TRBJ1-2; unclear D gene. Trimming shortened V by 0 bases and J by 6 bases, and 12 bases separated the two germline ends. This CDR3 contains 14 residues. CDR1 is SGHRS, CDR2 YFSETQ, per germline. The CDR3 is CASSLDSGYDGYTF. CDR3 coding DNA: TGCGCCAGCAGCTTGGATTCGGGATACGATGGCTACACCTTC.

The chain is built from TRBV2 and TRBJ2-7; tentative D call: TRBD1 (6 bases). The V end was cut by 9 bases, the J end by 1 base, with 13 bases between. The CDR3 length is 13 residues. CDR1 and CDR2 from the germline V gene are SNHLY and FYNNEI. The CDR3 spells CASDPGQSYEQYF. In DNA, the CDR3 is TGTGCCAGTGACCCGGGACAATCCTACGAGCAGTACTTC.

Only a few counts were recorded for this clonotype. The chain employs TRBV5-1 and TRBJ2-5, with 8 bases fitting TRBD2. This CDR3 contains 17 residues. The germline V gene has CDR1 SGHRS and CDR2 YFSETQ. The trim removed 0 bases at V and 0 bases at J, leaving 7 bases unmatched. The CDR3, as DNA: TGCGCCAGCAGCTTGGAACCCGGGGGGGAGTACCAAGAGACCCAGTACTTC. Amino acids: CASSLEPGGEYQETQYF.

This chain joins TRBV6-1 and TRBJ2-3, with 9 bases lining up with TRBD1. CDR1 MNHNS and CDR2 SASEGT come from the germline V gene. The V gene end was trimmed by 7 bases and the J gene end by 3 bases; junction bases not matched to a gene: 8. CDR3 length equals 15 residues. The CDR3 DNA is TGTGCCAGCACCAAAGGGACAGGGAGAACAGATACGCAGTATTTT. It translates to CASTKGTGRTDTQYF.

CDR3 sequence: CASSLATSGNTIYF. In DNA, the CDR3 is TGTGCCAGCAGCTTAGCTACCTCTGGAAACACCATATATTTT. This chain joins TRBV7-8 and TRBJ1-3; D unresolved. This CDR3 has 14 amino acids. The ends were cut back, 0 bases at V and 0 bases at J, with 3 bases in the middle. Per the germline V gene, CDR1 is SGHVS and CDR2 is FQNEAQ.

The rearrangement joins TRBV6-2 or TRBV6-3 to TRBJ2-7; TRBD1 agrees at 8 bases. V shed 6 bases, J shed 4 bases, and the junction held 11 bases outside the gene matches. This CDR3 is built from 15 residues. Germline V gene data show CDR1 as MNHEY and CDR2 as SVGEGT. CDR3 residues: CASSERTGFLYEQYF. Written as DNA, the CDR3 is TGTGCCAGCAGCGAGAGGACAGGGTTCCTTTACGAGCAGTACTTC.

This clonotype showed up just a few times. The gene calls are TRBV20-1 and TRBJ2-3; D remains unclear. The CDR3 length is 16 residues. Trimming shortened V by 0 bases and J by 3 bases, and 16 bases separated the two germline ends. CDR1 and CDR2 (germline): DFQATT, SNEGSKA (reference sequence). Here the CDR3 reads CSARDVRAWGTDTQYF. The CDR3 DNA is TGCAGTGCTAGAGATGTAAGGGCCTGGGGTACAGATACGCAGTATTTT.

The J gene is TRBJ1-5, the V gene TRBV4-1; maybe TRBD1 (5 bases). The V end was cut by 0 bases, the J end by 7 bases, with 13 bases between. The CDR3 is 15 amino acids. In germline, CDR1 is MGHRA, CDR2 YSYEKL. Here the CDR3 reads CASSQDGLQGQPQHF. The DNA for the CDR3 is TGCGCCAGCAGCCAAGACGGGCTCCAGGGACAGCCCCAGCATTTT.

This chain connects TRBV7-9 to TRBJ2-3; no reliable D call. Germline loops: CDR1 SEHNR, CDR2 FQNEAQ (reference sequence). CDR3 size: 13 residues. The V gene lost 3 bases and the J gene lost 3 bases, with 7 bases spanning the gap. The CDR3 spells CASSFRVTDTQYF. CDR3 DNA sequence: TGTGCCAGCAGCTTTCGGGTTACAGATACGCAGTATTTT.